The 20 T cell receptor beta chains below were found in one sample sequenced in a study of identical twins. TCRdb processed the 5' RACE reads anew with MiXCR; each CDR3 protein has one entry. Of 450,000 or so distinct CDR3 sequences in the sample, more than 13% were seen once. The same sample was also used in a study of yellow fever vaccine responses in identical twins.

The source material was CD4+ T cells sorted from blood. These receptors were taken from a woman under 30 in good health.

This sequence joins TRBV20-1 and TRBJ2-5, with 7 bases fitting TRBD2. The CDR3 totals 16 residues. Germline values: CDR1 DFQATT, CDR2 SNEGSKA (reference sequence). Trimming at V came to 6 bases and at J to 5 bases, leaving 18 bases not matched to a gene. The CDR3 reads CSALPPLASKLETQYF. The CDR3 nucleotides are TGCAGTGCCCTTCCCCCACTAGCGAGCAAGTTGGAGACCCAGTACTTC.

This chain links TRBV4-2 with TRBJ2-7; 11 nucleotides agree with TRBD2. The CDR3 runs 19 residues. The germline V gene has CDR1 LGHNA and CDR2 YNFKEQ. V trimming: 0 bases; J trimming: 0 bases; junction bases outside the gene matches: 10. The CDR3 DNA is TGTGCCAGCAGCCAAGATGCGGCTAGCGGGAGGACCCTCTCCTACGAGCAGTACTTC. Translating gives CASSQDAASGRTLSYEQYF.

This clonotype was seen a handful of times. The chain joins TRBV29-1 to TRBJ2-7, with 9 bases aligning to TRBD1. The germline V gene encodes CDR1 SQVTM and CDR2 ANQGSEA. J lost 6 bases, V lost 8 bases, and 5 bases had no gene match. This CDR3 region has 11 residues. CDR3 sequence reads: CSSGQGGEQYF. In DNA form, the CDR3 reads TGCAGCTCGGGACAGGGAGGCGAGCAGTACTTC.

Only a few counts were recorded for this clonotype. V and J are TRBV15 and TRBJ2-1; perhaps TRBD1 as D (5 bases). Germline-derived CDR1 and CDR2 are LNHNV and YYDKDF (reference sequence). The CDR3 loop spans 18 amino acids. With 3 bases removed from V and 1 base from J, the gap between germline ends came to 19 bases. The CDR3 spells CATSSIPLKGHSYNEQFF. The CDR3 DNA reads as TGTGCCACCAGCAGTATTCCCTTAAAGGGGCATTCCTACAATGAGCAGTTCTTC.

The V and J genes are TRBV20-1 and TRBJ2-7; D may be TRBD2 (6 bases). CDR1 is DFQATT and CDR2 is SNEGSKA in the germline V gene (reference sequence). The CDR3 covers 14 residues. Trimming pared 1 base from V and 4 bases from J, leaving 14 bases between. CDR3 in amino acids: CSARAIAVVYEQYF. CDR3 nucleotides: TGCAGTGCTAGAGCGATAGCGGTGGTTTACGAGCAGTACTTC.

This clonotype was found a few times. CDR3 coding DNA: TGTGCCAGCAGCCGCTTGGGGGCTTACACAGATACGCAGTATTTT. Its protein product is CASSRLGAYTDTQYF. The rearrangement links TRBV7-9 to TRBJ2-3, with D perhaps matching TRBD1 (6 bases). The germline gives CDR1 SEHNR, CDR2 FQNEAQ (reference sequence). The CDR3 is made up of 15 amino acids. V lost 5 bases and J lost 2, with 14 bases in between.

This clonotype has only a few counts. The chain combines TRBV28 with TRBJ2-7; D possibly uses TRBD1 or TRBD2 (5 bases each). The CDR3 has 14 amino acids. Germline V lookup: CDR1 MDHEN, CDR2 SYDVKM. Trimming took 7 bases from V and 3 from J, leaving 16 bases between them. The DNA for the CDR3 is TGTGCCAGCACCTCGACCGGGACCCTCTACGAGCAGTACTTC. Its protein is CASTSTGTLYEQYF.

The chain recombines TRBV28 with TRBJ2-3; TRBD2 aligns across 8 bases. The V and J ends lost 5 bases and 6 bases, in that order; junction bases with no gene match: 7. This CDR3 region has 14 residues. Germline loops: CDR1 MDHEN, CDR2 SYDVKM. CDR3 amino acids: CASSPGTRIDTQYF. The CDR3 DNA is TGTGCCAGCAGTCCCGGGACTAGAATCGATACGCAGTATTTT.

This rearrangement joins TRBV10-3 to TRBJ2-3, with D perhaps TRBD1 or TRBD2 (7 bases each). Trimming removed 8 bases from V and 10 bases from J, with 13 bases in between. Germline lookup yields CDR1 ENHRY and CDR2 SYGVKD. This CDR3 contains 11 residues. As DNA, the CDR3 is TGTGCCATCGGTGCAGGGGGGGCGCAGTATTTT. It codes for CAIGAGGAQYF.

The rearrangement joins TRBV20-1 to TRBJ2-7; D not certain. The CDR3 runs to 14 residues. CDR1 DFQATT and CDR2 SNEGSKA come from the germline V gene (reference sequence). V lost 1 base to trimming and J lost 0 bases, with 10 bases between them. CDR3 in DNA: TGCAGTGCTAGAGTTTTGCAGAGCTCCTACGAGCAGTACTTC. Amino acids: CSARVLQSSYEQYF.

This chain joins TRBV10-1 and TRBJ1-1; 8 bases match TRBD1. This CDR3 has 12 amino acids. Germline-derived CDR1 and CDR2 are WNHNN and SYGVQD (reference sequence). Germline trimming cut 3 bases from V and 11 bases from J; bases unmatched to any gene: 5. In nucleotides, the CDR3 is TGCGCCAGCAGTGACAGGGGGCTCGAGGCTTTCTTT. It yields the protein CASSDRGLEAFF.

This clonotype was seen a few times. This chain uses TRBV27 with TRBJ2-3, with D maybe TRBD2 (5 bases). The germline V gene encodes CDR1 MNHEY and CDR2 SMNVEV (reference sequence). V was shortened by 3 bases and J by 2 bases, with 12 bases between the two germline ends. The CDR3 runs to 15 residues. CDR3 residues: CASSFQRSYTDTQYF. CDR3 DNA: TGTGCCAGCAGTTTCCAGCGGAGTTACACAGATACGCAGTATTTT.

This clonotype was observed a handful of times. CDR3 coding DNA: TGCGCCAGCAGACAGACAGGGTCTGGCTACACCTTC. Translated, it gives CASRQTGSGYTF. The chain combines TRBV4-3 with TRBJ1-2, with 7 bases fitting TRBD1. There are 12 residues in the CDR3. Germline CDR1 and CDR2: LGHNA and YSLEER. Germline trimming cut 6 bases from V and 7 bases from J; bases unmatched to any gene: 5.

The V gene is TRBV6-5, the J gene TRBJ2-4; D perhaps matches TRBD2 (7 bases). Germline V gene data show CDR1 as MNHEY and CDR2 as SVGAGI. This CDR3 region has 15 residues. Trimming stripped 2 bases from V and 2 bases from J, with 10 bases between. The CDR3 region is CASSYKGGTKNIQYF. Written as DNA, the CDR3 is TGTGCCAGCAGTTACAAGGGGGGGACCAAAAACATTCAGTACTTC.

The V and J genes are TRBV4-3 and TRBJ2-3, with 7 bases lining up with TRBD2. The CDR3 has 17 residues. The V and J ends lost 0 bases and 5 bases, in that order; junction bases with no gene match: 11. Germline V CDR1 and CDR2: LGHNA, YSLEER. The CDR3 sequence is CASSQDWGGGPKDTQYF. The CDR3 nucleotides read TGCGCCAGCAGCCAAGATTGGGGGGGAGGGCCCAAAGATACGCAGTATTTT.

The chain employs TRBV7-2 and TRBJ2-5; D not resolved. Germline V gives CDR1 SGHTA, CDR2 FQGNSA. V was shortened by 0 bases and J by 4 bases, with 9 bases between the two germline ends. This CDR3 spans 14 amino acids. The CDR3 DNA sequence: TGTGCCAGCAGCTTAGCGCACGGTCGAGAGACCCAGTACTTC. Protein product: CASSLAHGRETQYF.

This clonotype showed up just a few times. The genes are TRBV5-1 and TRBJ2-7, with 10 positions matching TRBD2. Germline V gene lookup returns CDR1 SGHRS and CDR2 YFSETQ. V lost 3 bases, J lost 5 bases, and 8 bases stayed unmatched. This CDR3 contains 15 residues. This CDR3 reads CASSSLAGAVNEQYF. DNA for the CDR3: TGCGCCAGCAGCTCCCTAGCGGGAGCCGTAAACGAGCAGTACTTC.

This clonotype was observed a handful of times. J is TRBJ1-2 and V is TRBV5-1; the D gene is possibly TRBD1 (5 bases). The V and J ends lost 1 base and 5 bases respectively, with 15 bases between them. The CDR3 consists of 15 residues. Germline-derived CDR1 and CDR2 are SGHRS and YFSETQ. CDR3 loop: CASSLTLGGPYGYTF. The CDR3 DNA sequence: TGCGCCAGCAGCTTGACCCTCGGGGGACCATATGGCTACACCTTC.

The rearrangement joins TRBV27 to TRBJ2-1, with TRBD2 identical over 11 bases. Germline CDR1 and CDR2: MNHEY and SMNVEV (reference sequence). Germline trimming cut 5 bases from V and 6 bases from J; bases unmatched to any gene: 9. The CDR3 sequence is 16 residues long. CDR3: CASSLRVAGGVNEQFF. CDR3 in DNA: TGTGCCAGCAGTCTCAGGGTAGCGGGAGGGGTCAATGAGCAGTTCTTC.

This clonotype appeared a few times. The chain has TRBV2 and TRBJ1-5; a weak D match, TRBD1 (5 bases). CDR3 length equals 14 residues. Germline CDR1 is SNHLY and CDR2 is FYNNEI. V was trimmed by 5 bases and J by 6 bases, leaving 14 bases between them. This chain's CDR3 is CASSPRWGSQPQHF. CDR3 sequence (DNA): TGTGCCAGCAGTCCCCGTTGGGGGAGTCAGCCCCAGCATTTT. The full variable domain, completed using reference TRBV2 and TRBJ1-5, is EPEVTQTPSHQVTQMGQEVILRCVPISNHLYFYWYRQILGQKVEFLVSFYNNEISEKSEIFDDQFSVERPDGSNFTLKIRSTKLEDSAMYFCASSPRWGSQPQHFGDGTRLSIL.